This T cell receptor (beta chain) was captured in a study of blood T cell repertoires in COVID-19. Produced via immunoSEQ multiplex PCR; TCRdb's table is partial and in-frame only. The table has approximately 210,000 clones, 92% seen once; the top ten hold 0.95% to 1.5%. CDR3 length: 15 residues. Germline V lookup: CDR1 MNHEY, CDR2 SVGAGI. V lost 6 bases and J lost 3, with 15 bases in between. The TCR comes from a man younger than 45 with acute or convalescent COVID-19. Sequencing used peripheral blood. V gene TRBV6-5 combines with J gene TRBJ1-5, with D tentatively TRBD1 (5 bases). CDR3: CASSSRGRSNQPQHF. CDR3 bases: TGTGCCAGCAGCTCAAGGGGCAGATCCAATCAGCCCCAGCATTTT.